These T cell receptor beta chains were read from a single sample in a study of T-cell memory formation after mild COVID-19. TCRdb reprocessed the 5' RACE reads via MiXCR and lists one record per CDR3 protein. The sample has 350,000 or so distinct CDR3 sequences; 13% are singletons. Sequenced: PBMCs or a T cell subset sorted from them (not recorded which). These receptor sequences come from a man in his late teens or twenties who had mild COVID-19 (a few samples of this study predate the infection). Cell type and time point are not known. The CDR3 runs from the conserved cysteine through the conserved F or W. D genes are given only for firm matches. Clone size is stated in some rows and not others, as once, few, many or a class when expanded.

d_call: .; clone_size: .; v_call: TRBV6-5; cdr3_length: 14; j_call: TRBJ2-1; cdr3_aa: CASSYSIQGHEQFF; cdr3_nt: TGTGCCAGCAGTTACTCGATACAGGGCCATGAGCAGTTCTTC
d_call: .; clone_size: few; v_call: TRBV3-2; cdr3_length: 15; j_call: TRBJ2-5; cdr3_aa: CAQDQGQTYQETQYF; cdr3_nt: TGTGCCCAGGACCAGGGACAGACGTACCAAGAGACCCAGTACTTC
d_call: TRBD1; clone_size: few; v_call: TRBV7-9; cdr3_length: 15; j_call: TRBJ1-5; cdr3_aa: CASSSGTGDNQPQHF; cdr3_nt: TGTGCCAGCAGCTCTGGGACAGGGGATAATCAGCCCCAGCATTTT
d_call: .; clone_size: .; v_call: TRBV3-1; cdr3_length: 12; j_call: TRBJ1-5; cdr3_aa: CASSQGVQPQHF; cdr3_nt: TGTGCCAGCAGCCAGGGAGTTCAGCCCCAGCATTTT
d_call: TRBD2; clone_size: .; v_call: TRBV7-2; cdr3_length: 16; j_call: TRBJ2-1; cdr3_aa: CASSLGRGSAYNEQFF; cdr3_nt: TGTGCCAGCAGCTTAGGGCGGGGGTCGGCCTACAATGAGCAGTTCTTC
d_call: .; clone_size: few; v_call: TRBV6-5; cdr3_length: 12; j_call: TRBJ1-1; cdr3_aa: CASSYAQGTAFF; cdr3_nt: TGTGCCAGCAGTTACGCCCAGGGGACAGCTTTCTTT
d_call: .; clone_size: many; v_call: TRBV2; cdr3_length: 13; j_call: TRBJ2-7; cdr3_aa: CASSEAPSYEQYF; cdr3_nt: TGTGCCAGCAGTGAAGCACCCAGCTACGAGCAGTACTTC
d_call: .; clone_size: .; v_call: TRBV24-1; cdr3_length: 13; j_call: TRBJ2-1; cdr3_aa: CATSDPNRDGQFF; cdr3_nt: TGTGCCACCAGTGACCCCAACCGGGACGGGCAGTTCTTC
d_call: .; clone_size: .; v_call: TRBV5-1; cdr3_length: 15; j_call: TRBJ1-1; cdr3_aa: CASSSKGPGSTEAFF; cdr3_nt: TGCGCCAGCAGCTCAAAAGGACCGGGGAGCACTGAAGCTTTCTTT
d_call: TRBD2; clone_size: .; v_call: TRBV6-5; cdr3_length: 16; j_call: TRBJ2-2; cdr3_aa: CASSYVAGAPTGELFF; cdr3_nt: TGTGCCAGCAGTTACGTAGCGGGGGCCCCCACCGGGGAGCTGTTTTTT
d_call: .; clone_size: many; v_call: TRBV12-3/TRBV12-4; cdr3_length: 10; j_call: TRBJ2-5; cdr3_aa: CASSRETQYF; cdr3_nt: TGTGCCAGCAGTCGGGAGACCCAGTACTTC
d_call: TRBD1; clone_size: .; v_call: TRBV4-1; cdr3_length: 15; j_call: TRBJ2-7; cdr3_aa: CASSQTQGAIYEQYF; cdr3_nt: TGCGCCAGCAGCCAAACGCAGGGGGCAATCTACGAGCAGTACTTC
d_call: .; clone_size: .; v_call: TRBV25-1; cdr3_length: 17; j_call: TRBJ1-6; cdr3_aa: CASSDPTEGSHNSPLHF; cdr3_nt: TGTGCCAGCAGTGACCCAACAGAGGGGAGCCATAATTCACCCCTCCACTTT
d_call: TRBD2; clone_size: many; v_call: TRBV3-1; cdr3_length: 13; j_call: TRBJ2-1; cdr3_aa: CASSRGEGYEQFF; cdr3_nt: TGTGCCAGCAGCCGTGGGGAGGGTTATGAGCAGTTCTTC
d_call: .; clone_size: few; v_call: TRBV5-1; cdr3_length: 14; j_call: TRBJ1-3; cdr3_aa: CASSLDSQGNTIYF; cdr3_nt: TGCGCCAGCAGCTTGGACTCCCAGGGAAACACCATATATTTT
d_call: .; clone_size: .; v_call: TRBV15; cdr3_length: 15; j_call: TRBJ1-1; cdr3_aa: CATVDGIQKNTEAFF; cdr3_nt: TGTGCCACCGTCGACGGTATCCAAAAAAACACTGAAGCTTTCTTT
d_call: TRBD2; clone_size: .; v_call: TRBV4-2; cdr3_length: 13; j_call: TRBJ2-7; cdr3_aa: CASGAGDVYEQYF; cdr3_nt: TGTGCCAGCGGAGCGGGGGATGTCTACGAGCAGTACTTC
d_call: TRBD1; clone_size: .; v_call: TRBV7-9; cdr3_length: 15; j_call: TRBJ2-3; cdr3_aa: CASSQNTGGRDTQYF; cdr3_nt: TGTGCCAGCAGTCAAAATACAGGGGGCAGAGATACGCAGTATTTT
d_call: TRBD1; clone_size: .; v_call: TRBV7-2; cdr3_length: 14; j_call: TRBJ2-7; cdr3_aa: CASSRPGQYYEQYF; cdr3_nt: TGTGCCAGCAGCCGGCCGGGACAGTACTACGAGCAGTACTTC
d_call: .; clone_size: .; v_call: TRBV12-3/TRBV12-4; cdr3_length: 13; j_call: TRBJ1-2; cdr3_aa: CASSQGFNYGYTF; cdr3_nt: TGTGCCAGCAGCCAAGGGTTTAACTATGGCTACACCTTC
d_call: TRBD2; clone_size: few; v_call: TRBV5-4; cdr3_length: 16; j_call: TRBJ2-3; cdr3_aa: CASSSGTIGVADTQYF; cdr3_nt: TGTGCCAGCAGCTCCGGGACTATCGGCGTAGCAGATACGCAGTATTTT
d_call: .; clone_size: few; v_call: TRBV10-3; cdr3_length: 12; j_call: TRBJ2-3; cdr3_aa: CAISASTDTQYF; cdr3_nt: TGTGCCATCAGCGCCAGCACAGATACGCAGTATTTT
d_call: TRBD1; clone_size: .; v_call: TRBV20-1; cdr3_length: 14; j_call: TRBJ1-3; cdr3_aa: CSAPDRESGNTIYF; cdr3_nt: TGCAGTGCGCCGGACAGGGAAAGTGGAAACACCATATATTTT
d_call: .; clone_size: .; v_call: TRBV6-5; cdr3_length: 14; j_call: TRBJ1-1; cdr3_aa: CASSPPELNTEAFF; cdr3_nt: TGTGCCAGCAGTCCGCCCGAATTGAACACTGAAGCTTTCTTT
d_call: .; clone_size: many; v_call: TRBV9; cdr3_length: 14; j_call: TRBJ2-3; cdr3_aa: CASSADRRTDTQYF; cdr3_nt: TGTGCCAGCAGCGCCGACCGACGCACAGATACGCAGTATTTT
d_call: .; clone_size: .; v_call: TRBV7-2; cdr3_length: 16; j_call: TRBJ1-6; cdr3_aa: CASSLALNEMGSPLHF; cdr3_nt: TGTGCCAGCAGCTTAGCGCTCAATGAAATGGGGTCACCCCTCCACTTT
d_call: .; clone_size: .; v_call: TRBV5-1; cdr3_length: 14; j_call: TRBJ1-1; cdr3_aa: CASSLVAGPTEAFF; cdr3_nt: TGCGCCAGCAGCTTGGTGGCAGGGCCGACTGAAGCTTTCTTT